This T cell receptor (beta chain) was captured in a study of blood T cell repertoires in COVID-19. Study background: PBMCs, B-cell-depleted T cells, or T cells provided the cDNA or gDNA that made up the material.

Under the authors' procedure: Estimation of nucleated cell counts was performed using reference gene primer amplification. Sequencing used immunoSEQ multiplex PCR; TCRdb keeps in-frame clones, though not all of them. V, J and clone size are those of that table, while D and trimming were read from the DNA. The table shows some 250,000 clones, with about 70% occurring only once. CDR1 and CDR2 from the germline V gene are SNHLY and FYNNEI. V dropped 6 bases and J dropped 4; count of bases not matched to a gene: 6. The CDR3 is 14 residues long. This chain joins TRBV2 and TRBJ2-1; 7 nucleotides agree with TRBD1. The receptor was derived from a woman aged 80 or over with acute or convalescent COVID-19. The sequenced sample was peripheral blood. The CDR3 region has the DNA TGTGCCAGCAGGAAAGGACAGGAATACAATGAGCAGTTCTTC. This sequence encodes CASRKGQEYNEQFF. The complete variable domain, with remaining parts taken from reference TRBV2 and TRBJ2-1, reads EPEVTQTPSHQVTQMGQEVILRCVPISNHLYFYWYRQILGQKVEFLVSFYNNEISEKSEIFDDQFSVERPDGSNFTLKIRSTKLEDSAMYFCASRKGQEYNEQFFGPGTRLTVL.